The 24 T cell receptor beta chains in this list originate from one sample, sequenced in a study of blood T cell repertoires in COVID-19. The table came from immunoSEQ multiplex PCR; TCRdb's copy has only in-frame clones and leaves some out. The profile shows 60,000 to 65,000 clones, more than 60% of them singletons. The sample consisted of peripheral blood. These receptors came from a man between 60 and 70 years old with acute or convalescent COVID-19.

CDR3 sequence (DNA): TGTGCCAGCAGGCCCGACAGGGTTCAGCCCCAGCATTTT. Its translation is CASRPDRVQPQHF. The chain employs TRBV6-5 and TRBJ1-5; TRBD1 matches at 7 bases. This CDR3 is 13 amino acids long. The V gene's germline CDR1 is MNHEY and CDR2 SVGAGI. V lost 6 bases and J lost 6; bases outside the gene matches: 5.

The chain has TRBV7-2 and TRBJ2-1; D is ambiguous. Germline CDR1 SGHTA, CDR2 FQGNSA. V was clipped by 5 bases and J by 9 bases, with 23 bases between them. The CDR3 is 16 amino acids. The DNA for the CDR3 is TGTGCCAGCAGCCTAGGTCAGACCCCGCGACTTCGTGAGCAGTTCTTC. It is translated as CASSLGQTPRLREQFF. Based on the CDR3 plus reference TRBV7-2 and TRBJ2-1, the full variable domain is GAGVSQSPSNKVTEKGKDVELRCDPISGHTALYWYRQSLGQGLEFLIYFQGNSAPDKSGLPSDRFSAERTGGSVSTLTIQRTQQEDSAVYLCASSLGQTPRLREQFFGPGTRLTVL.

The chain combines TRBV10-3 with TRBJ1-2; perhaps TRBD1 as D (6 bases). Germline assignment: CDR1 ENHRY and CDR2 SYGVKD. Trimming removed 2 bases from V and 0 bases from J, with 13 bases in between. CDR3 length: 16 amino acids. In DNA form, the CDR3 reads TGTGCCATCAGTGAGCCTAGAGGGGGACCTAACTATGGCTACACCTTC. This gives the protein CAISEPRGGPNYGYTF.

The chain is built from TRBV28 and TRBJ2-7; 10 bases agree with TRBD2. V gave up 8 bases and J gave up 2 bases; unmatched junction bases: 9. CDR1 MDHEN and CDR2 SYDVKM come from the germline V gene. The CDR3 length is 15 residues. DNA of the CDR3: TGTGCCAGCCGCACCAGCGGGAGGGCGGCCTACGAGCAGTACTTC. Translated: CASRTSGRAAYEQYF.

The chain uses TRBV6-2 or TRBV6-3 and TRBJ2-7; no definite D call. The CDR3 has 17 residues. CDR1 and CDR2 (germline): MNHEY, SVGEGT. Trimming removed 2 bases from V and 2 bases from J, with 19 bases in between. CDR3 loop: CASSYDSSSSFPYEQYF. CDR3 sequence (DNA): TGTGCCAGCAGTTACGACTCCAGTTCCTCCTTCCCCTACGAGCAGTACTTC.

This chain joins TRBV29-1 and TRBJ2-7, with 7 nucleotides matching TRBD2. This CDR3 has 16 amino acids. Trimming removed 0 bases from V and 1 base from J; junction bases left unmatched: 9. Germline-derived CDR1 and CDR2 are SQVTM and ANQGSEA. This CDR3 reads CSVEDPKSSGSYEQYF. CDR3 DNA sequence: TGCAGCGTTGAAGATCCTAAGTCTAGCGGTTCCTACGAGCAGTACTTC.

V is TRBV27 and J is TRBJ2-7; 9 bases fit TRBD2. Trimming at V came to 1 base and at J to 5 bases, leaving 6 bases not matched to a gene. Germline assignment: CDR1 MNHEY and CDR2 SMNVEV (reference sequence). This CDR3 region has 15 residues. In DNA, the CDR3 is TGTGCCAGCAGTTTATATGTAGCGGGAGATAACGAGCAGTACTTC. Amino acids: CASSLYVAGDNEQYF.

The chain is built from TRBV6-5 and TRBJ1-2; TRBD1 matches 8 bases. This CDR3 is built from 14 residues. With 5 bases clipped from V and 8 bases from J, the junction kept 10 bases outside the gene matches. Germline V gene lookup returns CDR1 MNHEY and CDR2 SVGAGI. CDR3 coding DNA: TGTGCCAGCAGTCGAAATCAGGGGGCTCGGGGCTACACCTTC. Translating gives CASSRNQGARGYTF.

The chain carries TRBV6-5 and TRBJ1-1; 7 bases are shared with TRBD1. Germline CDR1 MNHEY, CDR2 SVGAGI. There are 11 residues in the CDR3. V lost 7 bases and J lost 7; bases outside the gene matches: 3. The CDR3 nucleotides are TGTGCCAGCAACAGGGACAGTGAAGCTTTCTTT. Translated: CASNRDSEAFF.

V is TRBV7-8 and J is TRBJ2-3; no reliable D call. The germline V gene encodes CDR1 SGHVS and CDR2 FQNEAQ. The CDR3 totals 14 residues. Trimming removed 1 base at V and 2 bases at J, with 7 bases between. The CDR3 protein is CASSLGHLTDTQYF. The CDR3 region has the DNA TGTGCCAGCAGCTTAGGGCACCTCACAGATACGCAGTATTTT.

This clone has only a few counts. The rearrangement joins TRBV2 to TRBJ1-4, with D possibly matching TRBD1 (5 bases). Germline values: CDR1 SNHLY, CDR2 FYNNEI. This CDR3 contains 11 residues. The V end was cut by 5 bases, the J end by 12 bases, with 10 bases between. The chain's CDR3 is CASSWEGELFF. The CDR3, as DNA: TGTGCCAGCAGTTGGGAAGGGGAACTGTTTTTT.

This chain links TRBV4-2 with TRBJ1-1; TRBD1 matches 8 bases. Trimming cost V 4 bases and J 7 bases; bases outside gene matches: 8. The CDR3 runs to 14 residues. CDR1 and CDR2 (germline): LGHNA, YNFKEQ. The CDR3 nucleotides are TGTGCCAGCAGCCGCGGACAGGGTACCTTTGAAGCTTTCTTT. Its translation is CASSRGQGTFEAFF.

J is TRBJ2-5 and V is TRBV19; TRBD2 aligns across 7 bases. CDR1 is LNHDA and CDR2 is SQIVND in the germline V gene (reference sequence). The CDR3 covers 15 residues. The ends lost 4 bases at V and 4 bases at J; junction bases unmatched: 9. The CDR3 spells CASSTQAGLLETQYF. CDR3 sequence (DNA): TGTGCCAGTAGTACACAAGCGGGACTTTTAGAGACCCAGTACTTC.

CDR3 DNA sequence: TGTGCCAGCAGTCCCCACGCCCTACGACAGGGGGGGCGTGGCTACACCTTC. Protein sequence: CASSPHALRQGGRGYTF. This chain connects TRBV28 to TRBJ1-2; TRBD1 aligns across 9 bases. CDR3 size: 17 residues. CDR1 and CDR2 (germline): MDHEN, SYDVKM. The V segment lost 5 bases and the J segment 7 bases; nucleotides outside the gene matches: 17.

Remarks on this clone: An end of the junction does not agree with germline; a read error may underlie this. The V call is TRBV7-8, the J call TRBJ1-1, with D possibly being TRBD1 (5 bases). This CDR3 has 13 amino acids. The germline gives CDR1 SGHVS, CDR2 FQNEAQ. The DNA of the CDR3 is TGTGCTAGCAGCTTAAGTTGGGGAGGGGAGGCTTTCTTT. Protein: CASSLSWGGEAFF.

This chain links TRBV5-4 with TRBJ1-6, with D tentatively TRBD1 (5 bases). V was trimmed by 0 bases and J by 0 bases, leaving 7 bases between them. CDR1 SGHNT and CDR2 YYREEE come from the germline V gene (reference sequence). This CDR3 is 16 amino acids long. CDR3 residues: CASSLGGGSYNSPLHF. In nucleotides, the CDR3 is TGTGCCAGCAGCTTGGGGGGGGGCTCCTATAATTCACCCCTCCACTTT.

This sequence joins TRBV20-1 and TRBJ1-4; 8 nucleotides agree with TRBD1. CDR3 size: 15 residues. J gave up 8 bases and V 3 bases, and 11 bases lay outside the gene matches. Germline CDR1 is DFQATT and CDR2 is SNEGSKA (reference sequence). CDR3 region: CSASDPGQGGEKLFF. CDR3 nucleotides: TGCAGTGCTAGTGACCCCGGACAGGGCGGGGAAAAACTGTTTTTT.

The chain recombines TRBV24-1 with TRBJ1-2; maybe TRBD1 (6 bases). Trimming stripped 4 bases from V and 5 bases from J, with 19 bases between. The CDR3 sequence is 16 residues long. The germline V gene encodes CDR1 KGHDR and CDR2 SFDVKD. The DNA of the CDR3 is TGTGCCACCAGTGACCGTGGACAGCAAGGGAGTTATGGCTACACCTTC. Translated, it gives CATSDRGQQGSYGYTF.

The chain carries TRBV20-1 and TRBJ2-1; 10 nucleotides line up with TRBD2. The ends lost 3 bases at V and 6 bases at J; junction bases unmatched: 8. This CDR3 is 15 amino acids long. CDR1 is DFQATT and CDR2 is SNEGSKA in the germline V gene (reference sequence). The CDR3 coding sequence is TGCAGTGCTAGTGGGACTAGCGCCCGTCGCAATGAGCAGTTCTTC. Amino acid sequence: CSASGTSARRNEQFF.

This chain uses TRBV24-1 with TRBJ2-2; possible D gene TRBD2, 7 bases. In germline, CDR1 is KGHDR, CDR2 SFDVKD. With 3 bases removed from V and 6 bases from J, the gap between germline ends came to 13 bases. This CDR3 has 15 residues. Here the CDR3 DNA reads TGTGCCACCAGTGATCGGGGGGCGCGACCCGGGGAGCTGTTTTTT. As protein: CATSDRGARPGELFF.

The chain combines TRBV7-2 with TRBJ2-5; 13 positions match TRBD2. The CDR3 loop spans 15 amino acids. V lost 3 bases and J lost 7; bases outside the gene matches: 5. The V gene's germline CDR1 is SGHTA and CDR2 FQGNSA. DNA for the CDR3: TGTGCCAGCAGCTTCGGACTAGCGGGAGAGGTGACCCAGTACTTC. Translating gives CASSFGLAGEVTQYF.

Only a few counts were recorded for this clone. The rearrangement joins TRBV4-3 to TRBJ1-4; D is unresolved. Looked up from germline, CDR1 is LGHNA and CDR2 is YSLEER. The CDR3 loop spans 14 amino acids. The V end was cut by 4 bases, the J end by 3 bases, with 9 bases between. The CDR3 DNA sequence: TGCGCCAGCAGCCTCAACCCAGCTAATGAAAAACTGTTTTTT. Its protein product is CASSLNPANEKLFF.

DNA for the CDR3: TGCGCCAGCAGTCTTCTGGAGTCAGATACGCAGTATTTT. The encoded protein is CASSLLESDTQYF. The chain couples TRBV4-3 to TRBJ2-3; D not resolved. The V and J ends lost 6 bases and 4 bases respectively, with 11 bases between them. The CDR3 consists of 13 residues. The germline CDR1 and CDR2 sequences are LGHNA and YSLEER.

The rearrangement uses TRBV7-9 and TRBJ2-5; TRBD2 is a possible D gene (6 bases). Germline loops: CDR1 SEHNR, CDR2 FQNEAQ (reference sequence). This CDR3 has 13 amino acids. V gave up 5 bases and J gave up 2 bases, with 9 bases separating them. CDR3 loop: CASSRAGQETQYF. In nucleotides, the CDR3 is TGTGCCAGCAGCCGCGCGGGACAAGAGACCCAGTACTTC.